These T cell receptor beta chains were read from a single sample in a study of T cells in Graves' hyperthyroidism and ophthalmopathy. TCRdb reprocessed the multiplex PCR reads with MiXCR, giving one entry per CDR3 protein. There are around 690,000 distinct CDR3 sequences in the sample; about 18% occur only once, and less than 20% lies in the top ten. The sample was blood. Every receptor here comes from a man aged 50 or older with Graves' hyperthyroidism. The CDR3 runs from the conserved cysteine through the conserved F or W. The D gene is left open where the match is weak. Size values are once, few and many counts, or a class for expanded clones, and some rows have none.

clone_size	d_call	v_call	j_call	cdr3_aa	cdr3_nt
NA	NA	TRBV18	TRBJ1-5	CASSPSVRSSNQPQHF	TGTGCCAGCTCTCCATCAGTCAGAAGTAGCAATCAGCCCCAGCATTTT
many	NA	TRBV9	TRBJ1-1	CASTRRADSYNTEAFF	TGTGCCAGCACCCGTAGAGCCGACAGCTATAACACTGAAGCTTTCTTT
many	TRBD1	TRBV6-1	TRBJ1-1	CASSLAGTGVGNTEAFF	TGTGCCAGCAGCCTCGCGGGGACAGGGGTGGGGAACACTGAAGCTTTCTTT
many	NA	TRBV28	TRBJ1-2	CASSTTFLGAQFPYYGYTF	TGTGCCAGCAGTACAACCTTTTTGGGGGCGCAATTCCCCTATTATGGCTACACCTTC
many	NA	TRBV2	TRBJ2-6	CASSESQPGANVLTF	TGTGCCAGCAGTGAATCCCAGCCTGGGGCCAACGTCCTGACTTTC
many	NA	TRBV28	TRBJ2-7	CASSNRDLPYEQYF	TGTGCCAGCAGTAACCGGGACTTGCCCTATGAGCAGTACTTC
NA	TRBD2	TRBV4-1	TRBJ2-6	CASSPIAGGISGANVLTF	TGCGCCAGCAGCCCGATAGCGGGAGGGATCTCTGGGGCCAACGTCCTGACTTTC
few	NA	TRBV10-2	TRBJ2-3	CASRVGAADTQYF	TGCGCCAGCAGGGTAGGGGCCGCAGATACGCAGTATTTT
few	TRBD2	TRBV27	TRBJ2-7	CASSPQGRAGRAYEQYF	TGTGCCAGCAGCCCCCAGGGAAGGGCCGGGAGGGCCTACGAGCAGTACTTC
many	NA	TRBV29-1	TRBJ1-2	CSVEEGLGGYGYTF	TGCAGCGTTGAAGAAGGACTCGGGGGCTACGGCTACACCTTC
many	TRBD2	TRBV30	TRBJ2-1	CASAGSSGRSEQFF	TGTGCCTCCGCCGGGTCTAGCGGGAGAAGTGAGCAGTTCTTC
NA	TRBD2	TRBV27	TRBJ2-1	CASSAGLAGTYNEQFF	TGTGCCAGCAGTGCGGGACTAGCGGGGACCTACAATGAGCAGTTCTTC
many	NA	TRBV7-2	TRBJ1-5	CASPEGGFCQPQHF	TGTGCCAGCCCAGAGGGGGGTTTCTGTCAGCCCCAGCATTTT
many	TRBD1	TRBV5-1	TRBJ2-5	CASSSGQGPWGTQYF	TGCGCCAGCAGCTCGGGACAGGGCCCATGGGGGACCCAGTACTTC
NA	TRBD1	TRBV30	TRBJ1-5	CAWSGRQGGNYRNQPQHF	TGTGCCTGGAGTGGCCGACAGGGGGGGAATTATCGCAATCAGCCCCAGCATTTT
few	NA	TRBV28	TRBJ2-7	CASSFGGWHYEQYF	TGTGCCAGCAGTTTCGGGGGCTGGCACTACGAGCAGTACTTC
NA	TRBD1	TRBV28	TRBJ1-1	CASSTRGKWMNTEAFF	TGTGCCAGCAGCACCAGGGGGAAATGGATGAACACTGAAGCTTTCTTT
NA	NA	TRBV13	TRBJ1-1	CASSFGGAVNTEAFF	TGTGCCAGCAGCTTTGGTGGGGCGGTGAACACTGAAGCTTTCTTT
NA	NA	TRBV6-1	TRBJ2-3	CASSSTPLPSTDTQYF	TGTGCCAGCAGTTCTACTCCTCTCCCTAGCACAGATACGCAGTATTTT
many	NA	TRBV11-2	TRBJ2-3	CASSLGDWVSTDTQYF	TGTGCCAGCAGCTTAGGTGACTGGGTAAGCACAGATACGCAGTATTTT
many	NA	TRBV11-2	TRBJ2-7	CASRRRSSNSYEQYF	TGTGCCAGCAGGCGTAGGTCGTCTAACTCCTACGAGCAGTACTTC
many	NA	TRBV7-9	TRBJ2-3	CASSLFLGAWTTSTDTQYF	TGTGCCAGCAGCTTGTTTCTTGGGGCTTGGACTACTAGCACAGATACGCAGTATTTT
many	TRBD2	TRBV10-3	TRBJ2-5	CAISESGRANSQYF	TGTGCCATCAGTGAGAGCGGGAGGGCTAACTCCCAGTACTTC
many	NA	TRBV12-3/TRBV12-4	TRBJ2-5	CASSLRASWETQYF	TGTGCCAGCAGTTTGAGGGCATCGTGGGAGACCCAGTACTTC
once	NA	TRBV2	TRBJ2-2	CASSLAWQGSTGELFF	TGTGCCAGCAGCTTAGCCTGGCAGGGGAGCACCGGGGAGCTGTTTTTT
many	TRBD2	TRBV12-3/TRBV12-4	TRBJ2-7	CASTSGSREQYF	TGTGCCAGCACTAGCGGGAGTAGGGAGCAGTACTTC
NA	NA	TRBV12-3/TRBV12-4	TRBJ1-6	CASSLEEGANSPLHF	TGTGCCAGCAGTTTAGAGGAGGGTGCTAATTCACCCCTCCACTTT
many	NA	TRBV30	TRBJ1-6	CAWGVKATNSPLHF	TGTGCCTGGGGAGTCAAGGCGACTAATTCACCCCTCCACTTT
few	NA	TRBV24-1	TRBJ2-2	CATSDFQIGELFF	TGTGCCACCAGTGATTTCCAAATCGGGGAGCTGTTTTTT
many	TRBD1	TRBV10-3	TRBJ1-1	CAISGTGDTEAFF	TGTGCCATCAGCGGGACAGGGGACACTGAAGCTTTCTTT
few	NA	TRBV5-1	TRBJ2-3	CASSLGTNTDTQYF	TGCGCCAGCAGCTTGGGGACTAACACAGATACGCAGTATTTT
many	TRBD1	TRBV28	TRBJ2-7	CASSFWTGSREQYF	TGTGCCAGCAGTTTCTGGACAGGGTCGCGTGAGCAGTACTTC
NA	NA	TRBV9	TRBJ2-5	CASSVGVRQETQYF	TGTGCCAGCAGCGTTGGGGTACGGCAAGAGACCCAGTACTTC
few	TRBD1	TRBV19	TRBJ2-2	CASSAGQGENTGELFF	TGTGCCAGTAGTGCGGGACAGGGGGAGAACACCGGGGAGCTGTTTTTT
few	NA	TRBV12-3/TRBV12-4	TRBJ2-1	CASSLFPGLSSYNEQFF	TGTGCCAGCAGTCTCTTCCCCGGGTTGAGCTCCTACAATGAGCAGTTCTTC
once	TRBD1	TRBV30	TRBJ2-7	CAWSLWWTGSYEQYF	TGTGCCTGGAGCCTCTGGTGGACAGGATCCTACGAGCAGTACTTC
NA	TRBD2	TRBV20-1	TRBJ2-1	CSARDLAGGLYNEQFF	TGCAGTGCTAGAGATTTAGCGGGAGGACTATACAATGAGCAGTTCTTC
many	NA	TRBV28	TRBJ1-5	CASSFQEDRPQHF	TGTGCCAGCAGTTTTCAGGAGGATCGGCCCCAGCATTTT
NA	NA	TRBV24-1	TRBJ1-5	CATSDLYRDHQPQHF	TGTGCCACCAGTGATTTGTACAGGGATCATCAGCCCCAGCATTTT
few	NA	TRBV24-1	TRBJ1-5	CAIGVGNQPQHF	TGTGCCATCGGGGTTGGCAATCAGCCCCAGCATTTT
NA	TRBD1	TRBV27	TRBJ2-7	CASSFRDRGGEQYF	TGTGCCAGCAGTTTTAGGGACAGGGGCGGCGAGCAGTACTTC
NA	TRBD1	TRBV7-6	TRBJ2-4	CASSLGQGRTKNIQYF	TGTGCCAGCAGCTTAGGACAGGGACGGACCAAAAACATTCAGTACTTC
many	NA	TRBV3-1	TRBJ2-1	CASSLGRSLSYNEQFF	TGTGCCAGCAGCCTCGGACGGTCCTTATCCTACAATGAGCAGTTCTTC
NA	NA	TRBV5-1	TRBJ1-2	CASSFDGTMVYGYTF	TGCGCCAGCAGCTTCGACGGGACGATGGTCTATGGCTACACCTTC
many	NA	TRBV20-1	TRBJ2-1	CSARDERSGNEQFF	TGCAGTGCTAGAGACGAACGAAGCGGGAATGAGCAGTTCTTC